This TCR beta chain was retrieved from a study of OX40 agonist ivuxolimab in advanced cancers. Regarding the study in general: Ivuxolimab was an agonistic, fully human IgG2 monoclonal antibody directed against OX40 (CD134), a costimulatory receptor. Intravenous ivuxolimab was administered to patients every 2 weeks at six dose levels: 0.01, 0.1, 0.3, 1.5, 3 and 10 mg/kg. Of the approximately 50 patients in dose escalation, 19 had hepatocellular carcinoma, about 15 had melanoma, 9 had renal cell carcinoma and 9 had head and neck cancer. The dose-escalation cohort was around 84% male with a mean age of about 60 years, ranging from roughly 23 to 85. Prior anti-PD-1, anti-PD-L1 or anti-CTLA-4 therapy was permitted, and approximately 42% of dose-escalation patients had received checkpoint inhibitors. Partial responses occurred in three dose-escalation patients: two with cutaneous melanoma and one with hepatocellular carcinoma. Peripheral TCRbeta sequencing aimed to test whether ivuxolimab altered TCR sequence diversity and caused clonal T-cell expansion. The paper describes the monotherapy dose-escalation part (N of about 52 patients) of the phase I trial of ivuxolimab. The paper as a whole reports these results and caveats: On average, CD8+ T cells showed more expanded clones than CD4+ T cells after ivuxolimab. In the 0.1-3.0 mg/kg groups, partial responders had among the lowest normalized peripheral clonal expansion, particularly in CD8+ T cells. Low levels of normalized T-cell clonal expansion were also shown by some nonresponding patients. The antigen specificity of the clonally expanded peripheral T cells was not determined. At doses of 0.1 to 3.0 mg/kg, clonal expansion of both CD4+ and CD8+ blood T cells was observed from baseline to week 6.

The V end loses 5 bases and the J end loses 4 bases, and a stretch of 3 bases separates them. The CDR3 sequence holds 11 residues, the cysteine and phenylalanine included. This entry keeps only the CDR3 DNA: 33 bases, framed from base 1. The germline V gene gives CDR1 as MNHEY and CDR2 as SVGAGI. Patients with a history of autoimmune disease or receiving systemic immunosuppression were excluded from the trial. In every dose cohort, peripheral blood was drawn for TCR sequencing at baseline, cycle 4 day 1, and cycle 7 day 1. The samples were taken from a phase I, first-in-human, multicenter, open-label dose-escalation trial of ivuxolimab. Adults with locally advanced or metastatic melanoma, renal cell, hepatocellular, or head and neck squamous cell carcinoma were enrolled in the trial. CD4+ and CD8+ T cells were sorted separately from peripheral blood before TCR sequencing. To sequence the TCRbeta CDR3 region, genomic DNA was isolated from the sorted cells. The immunoSEQ Assay was used to sequence the TCRbeta CDR3 regions. This is the immuneACCESS table as TCRdb keeps it, with only in-frame sequences that have V and J called. A part of the clones is gone; compared with another copy, unresolved V genes explain less than half, and the rest is unexplained. The sample profile shows more than 100,000 clones; more than 85% of them were found once. The ten largest make up approximately 0.93% of the sample.

As to this clone: Its antigen target is currently unknown. The record has no base qualities; no much larger clone is one base away.

Sequencing was performed on CD4+ or CD8+ T cells sorted from blood, taken in a trial of the OX40 agonist ivuxolimab. The rearrangement combines TRBV6-5 with TRBJ1-5, with the D gene not clear enough to name. This clonotype was obtained from an adult with an advanced solid tumor such as melanoma, head and neck, liver or kidney cancer. The DNA sequence follows: TGTGCCAGCAGTCTTAATCAGCCCCAGCATTTT. Its coded protein is CASSLNQPQHF.